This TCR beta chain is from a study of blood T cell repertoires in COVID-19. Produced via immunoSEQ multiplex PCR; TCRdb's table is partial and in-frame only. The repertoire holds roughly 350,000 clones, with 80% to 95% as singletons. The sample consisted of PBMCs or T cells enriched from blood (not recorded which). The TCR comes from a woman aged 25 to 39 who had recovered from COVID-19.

CDR3 in amino acids: CASSLERTSGVRETQYF. The DNA for the CDR3 is TGTGCCAGTAGTCTTGAGCGGACTAGTGGGGTGAGAGAGACCCAGTACTTC. The V and J genes are TRBV19 and TRBJ2-5; TRBD2 agrees at 7 bases. The length of the CDR3 is 17 residues. CDR1 is LNHDA and CDR2 is SQIVND in the germline V gene (reference sequence). Trimming took 5 bases from V and 4 from J; bases not matched to a gene: 16.